The 8 T cell receptor beta chains below were found in one sample sequenced in a study of blood T cell repertoires in COVID-19. TCRdb's table, derived via immunoSEQ multiplex PCR, lists solely in-frame clones and lacks some. The profile shows approximately 300,000 clones, approximately 83% of them singletons. Sequencing used PBMCs or T cells enriched from blood (not recorded which). These receptors were collected from a woman aged 25 to 39 who had recovered from COVID-19.

The chain is built from TRBV7-3 and TRBJ2-3, with D possibly matching TRBD2 (6 bases). Trimming removed 0 bases from V and 2 bases from J, with 6 bases in between. Per the germline V gene, CDR1 is SGHTA and CDR2 is FQGTGA. The CDR3 is made up of 14 amino acids. CDR3 coding DNA: TGTGCCAGCAGCTTAACGGGACTCACAGATACGCAGTATTTT. This sequence encodes CASSLTGLTDTQYF.

This chain connects TRBV4-1 to TRBJ1-2; 7 positions agree with TRBD1. V lost 2 bases, J lost 4 bases, and 4 bases stayed unmatched. CDR1 is MGHRA, CDR2 YSYEKL, per germline. The CDR3 length is 14 residues. CDR3 nucleotides: TGCGCCAGCAGCCAAAGGGGGGACAGCTATGGCTACACCTTC. It codes for CASSQRGDSYGYTF.

CDR3 residues: CASSIDATGENTEAFF. Here the CDR3 DNA reads TGTGCCAGTAGTATAGATGCGACAGGGGAGAACACTGAAGCTTTCTTT. The rearrangement uses TRBV19 and TRBJ1-1, with 8 bases lining up with TRBD1. This CDR3 is built from 16 residues. Germline CDR1 LNHDA, CDR2 SQIVND (reference sequence). V lost 0 bases to trimming and J lost 1 base; unmatched junction nucleotides: 4.

This chain links TRBV9 with TRBJ2-6; a weak D match, TRBD1 (6 bases). Germline V gene data show CDR1 as SGDLS and CDR2 as YYNGEE. Trimming cost V 4 bases and J 4 bases, with 12 bases left between them. The CDR3 has 15 amino acids. The CDR3 coding sequence is TGTGCCAGCAGCATTACAGGGTCAGGGGCCAACGTCCTGACTTTC. Its translation is CASSITGSGANVLTF. Together with reference TRBV9 and TRBJ2-6, the CDR3 gives the full variable domain: DSGVTQTPKHLITATGQRVTLRCSPRSGDLSVYWYQQSLDQGLQFLIQYYNGEERAKGNILERFSAQQFPDLHSELNLSSLELGDSALYFCASSITGSGANVLTFGAGSRLTVL.

This chain links TRBV15 with TRBJ2-5; D remains ambiguous. V dropped 0 bases and J dropped 0 bases, with 8 bases sitting between them. The CDR3 extends over 15 amino acids. Germline values: CDR1 LNHNV, CDR2 YYDKDF (reference sequence). CDR3 nucleotides: TGTGCCACCAGCAGAGAGGCACAGTACCAAGAGACCCAGTACTTC. Amino acid sequence: CATSREAQYQETQYF.

V gene TRBV12-3 or TRBV12-4 combines with J gene TRBJ2-5; D is undetermined. This CDR3 has 13 amino acids. The V gene lost 6 bases and the J gene lost 1 base, with 9 bases spanning the gap. This CDR3 reads CASSYVTQETQYF. The CDR3 region has the DNA TGTGCCAGCAGCTATGTAACCCAAGAGACCCAGTACTTC.

This rearrangement joins TRBV4-1 to TRBJ1-1; TRBD1 is a possible D gene (5 bases). Per germline, CDR1 MGHRA and CDR2 YSYEKL. This CDR3 is 14 amino acids long. Trimming cost V 3 bases and J 5 bases, with 13 bases left between them. This chain's CDR3 is CASSHQGGSTEAFF. Here the CDR3 DNA reads TGCGCCAGCAGCCACCAGGGAGGGAGTACTGAAGCTTTCTTT.

This clone was observed a handful of times. J is TRBJ1-1 and V is TRBV19; 7 nucleotides align to TRBD1. The CDR3 runs to 12 residues. Trimming took 1 base from V and 7 from J; bases not matched to a gene: 0. CDR1 and CDR2 (germline): LNHDA, SQIVND (reference sequence). For the CDR3, the DNA is TGTGCCAGTAGTATAGGGGACAGTGAAGCTTTCTTT. Its translation: CASSIGDSEAFF.